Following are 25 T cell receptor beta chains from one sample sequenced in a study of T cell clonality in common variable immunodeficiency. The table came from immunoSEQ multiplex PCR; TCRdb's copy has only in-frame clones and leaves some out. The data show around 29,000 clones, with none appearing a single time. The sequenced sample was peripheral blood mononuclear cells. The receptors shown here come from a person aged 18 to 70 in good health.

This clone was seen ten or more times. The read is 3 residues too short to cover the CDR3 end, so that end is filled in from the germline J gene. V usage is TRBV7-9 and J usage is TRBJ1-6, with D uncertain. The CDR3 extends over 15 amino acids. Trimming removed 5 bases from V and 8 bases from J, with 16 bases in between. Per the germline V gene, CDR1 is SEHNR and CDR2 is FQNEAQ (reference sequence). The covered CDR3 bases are TGTGCCAGCAGCCACGTGCGGGGTTATGATTCACCC. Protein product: CASSHVRGYDSP. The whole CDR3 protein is CASSHVRGYDSPLHF.

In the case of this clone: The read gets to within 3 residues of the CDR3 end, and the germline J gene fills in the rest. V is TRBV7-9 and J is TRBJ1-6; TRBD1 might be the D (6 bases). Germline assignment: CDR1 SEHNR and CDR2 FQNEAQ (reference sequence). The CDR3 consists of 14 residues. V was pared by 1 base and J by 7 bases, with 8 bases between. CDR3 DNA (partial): TGTGCCAGCAGCTTAGAGGGGGGGAATTCACCC. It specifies CASSLEGGNSP. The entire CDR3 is CASSLEGGNSPLHF.

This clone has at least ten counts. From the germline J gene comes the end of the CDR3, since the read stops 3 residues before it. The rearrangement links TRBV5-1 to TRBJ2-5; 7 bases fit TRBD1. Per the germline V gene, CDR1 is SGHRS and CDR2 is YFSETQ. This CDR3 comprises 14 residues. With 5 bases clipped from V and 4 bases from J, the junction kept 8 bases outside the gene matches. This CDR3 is CASRDTGARETQYF. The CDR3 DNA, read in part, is TGCGCCAGCAGGGATACAGGGGCTCGAGAGACC.

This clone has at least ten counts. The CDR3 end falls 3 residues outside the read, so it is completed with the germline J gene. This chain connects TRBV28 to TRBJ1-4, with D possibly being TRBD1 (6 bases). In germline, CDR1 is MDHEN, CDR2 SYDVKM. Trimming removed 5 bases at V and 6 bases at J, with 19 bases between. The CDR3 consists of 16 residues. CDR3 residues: CASSPTQGWGDEKLFF. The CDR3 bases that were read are TGTGCCAGCAGTCCGACACAGGGTTGGGGAGATGAAAAA.

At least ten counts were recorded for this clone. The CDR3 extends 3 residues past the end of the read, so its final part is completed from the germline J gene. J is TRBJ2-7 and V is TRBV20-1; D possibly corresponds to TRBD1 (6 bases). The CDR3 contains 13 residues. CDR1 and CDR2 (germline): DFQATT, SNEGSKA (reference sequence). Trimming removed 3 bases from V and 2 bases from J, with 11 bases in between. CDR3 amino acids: CSASLQGPYEQYF. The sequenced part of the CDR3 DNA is TGCAGTGCTAGCCTACAGGGACCCTACGAG.

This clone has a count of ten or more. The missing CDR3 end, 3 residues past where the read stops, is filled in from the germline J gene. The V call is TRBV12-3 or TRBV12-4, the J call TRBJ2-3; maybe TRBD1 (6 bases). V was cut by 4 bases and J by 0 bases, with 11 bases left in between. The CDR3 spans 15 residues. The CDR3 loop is CASSSPDRSTDTQYF. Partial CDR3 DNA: TGTGCCAGCAGTTCCCCAGACAGGAGCACAGATACG.

The CDR3 spells CASSQFSGGPYNEQFF. The part of the CDR3 DNA that was read is TGTGCCAGTAGTCAATTCAGCGGGGGCCCCTACAATGAG. The J gene is TRBJ2-1, the V gene TRBV19; 8 bases map to TRBD2. The missing CDR3 end, 3 residues past where the read stops, is filled in from the germline J gene. The CDR3 has 16 amino acids. The ends lost 5 bases at V and 2 bases at J; junction bases unmatched: 8. The germline V gene has CDR1 LNHDA and CDR2 SQIVND (reference sequence).

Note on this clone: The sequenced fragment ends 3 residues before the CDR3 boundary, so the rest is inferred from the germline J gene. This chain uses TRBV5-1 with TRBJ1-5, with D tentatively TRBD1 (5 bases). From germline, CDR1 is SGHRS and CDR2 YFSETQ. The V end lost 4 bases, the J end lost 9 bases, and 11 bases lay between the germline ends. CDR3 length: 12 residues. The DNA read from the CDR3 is TGCGCCAGCAGCACCCCGGGGGGGCCC. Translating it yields CASSTPGGP. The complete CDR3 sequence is CASSTPGGPQHF.

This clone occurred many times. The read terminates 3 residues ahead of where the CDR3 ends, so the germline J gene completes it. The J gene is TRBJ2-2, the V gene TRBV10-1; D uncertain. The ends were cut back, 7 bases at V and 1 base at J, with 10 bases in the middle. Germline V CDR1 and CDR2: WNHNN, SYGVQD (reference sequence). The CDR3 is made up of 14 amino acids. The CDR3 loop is CASTRLRNTGELFF. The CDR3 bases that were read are TGCGCCAGCACGCGATTGCGGAACACCGGGGAG.

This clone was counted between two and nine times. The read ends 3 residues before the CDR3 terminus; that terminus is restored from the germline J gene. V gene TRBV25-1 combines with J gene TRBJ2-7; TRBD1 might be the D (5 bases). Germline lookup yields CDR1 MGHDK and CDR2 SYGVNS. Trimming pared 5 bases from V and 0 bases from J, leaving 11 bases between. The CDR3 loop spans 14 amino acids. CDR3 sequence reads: CASSRAGNSYEQYF. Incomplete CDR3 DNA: TGTGCCAGCAGTAGGGCAGGGAACTCCTACGAG.

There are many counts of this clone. CDR3 bases read: TGTGCCAGCAGCCAACGAGTCGGGGTTTCTGCCACTAATGAAAAA. Translation gives CASSQRVGVSATNEK. The full CDR3 sequence reads CASSQRVGVSATNEKLFF. The genes are TRBV13 and TRBJ1-4; no clear D gene. Coverage ceases 3 residues before the CDR3 finishes, and the germline J gene fills in the end. The V end was cut by 5 bases, the J end by 2 bases, with 21 bases between. This CDR3 is built from 18 residues. Germline-derived CDR1 and CDR2 are PRHDT and FYEKMQ (reference sequence). The full variable domain, in which reference TRBV13 and TRBJ1-4 provide the parts outside the CDR3, is AAGVIQSPRHLIKEKRETATLKCYPIPRHDTVYWYQQGPGQDPQFLISFYEKMQSDKGSIPDRFSAQQFSDYHSELNMSSLELGDSALYFCASSQRVGVSATNEKLFFGSGTQLSVL.

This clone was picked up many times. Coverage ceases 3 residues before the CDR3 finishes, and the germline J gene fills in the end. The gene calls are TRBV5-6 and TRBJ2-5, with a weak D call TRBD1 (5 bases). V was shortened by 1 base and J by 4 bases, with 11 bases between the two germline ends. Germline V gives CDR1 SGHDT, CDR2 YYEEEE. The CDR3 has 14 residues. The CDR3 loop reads CASSLWWQGETQYF. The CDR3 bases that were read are TGTGCCAGCAGCTTGTGGTGGCAGGGAGAGACC.

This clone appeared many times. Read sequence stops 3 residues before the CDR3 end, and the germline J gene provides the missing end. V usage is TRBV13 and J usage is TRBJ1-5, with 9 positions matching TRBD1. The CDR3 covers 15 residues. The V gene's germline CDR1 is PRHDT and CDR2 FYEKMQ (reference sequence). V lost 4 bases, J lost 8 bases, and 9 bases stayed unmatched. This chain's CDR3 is CASSSSGTGKEPQHF. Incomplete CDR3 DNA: TGTGCCAGCAGCTCGTCCGGGACAGGGAAGGAGCCC.

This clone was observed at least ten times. Partial CDR3 DNA: TGTGCCAGCAGCTTAGGTTGGGGGCGGGAGACC. This sequence encodes CASSLGWGRET. In full, the CDR3 is CASSLGWGRETQYF. This chain links TRBV7-2 with TRBJ2-5, with D possibly matching TRBD1 (6 bases). The DNA ends 3 residues before the CDR3 does, and the rest of the CDR3 is filled in from the germline J gene. The ends were cut back, 1 base at V and 5 bases at J, with 11 bases in the middle. The CDR3 consists of 14 residues. CDR1 and CDR2 (germline): SGHTA, FQGNSA.

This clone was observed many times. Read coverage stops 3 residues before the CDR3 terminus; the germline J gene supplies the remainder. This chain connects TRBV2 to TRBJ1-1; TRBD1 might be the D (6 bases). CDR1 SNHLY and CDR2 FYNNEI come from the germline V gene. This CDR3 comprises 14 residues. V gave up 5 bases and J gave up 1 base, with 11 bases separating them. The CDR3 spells CASSRGQQNTEAFF. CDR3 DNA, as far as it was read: TGTGCCAGCAGTAGAGGACAGCAGAACACTGAA.

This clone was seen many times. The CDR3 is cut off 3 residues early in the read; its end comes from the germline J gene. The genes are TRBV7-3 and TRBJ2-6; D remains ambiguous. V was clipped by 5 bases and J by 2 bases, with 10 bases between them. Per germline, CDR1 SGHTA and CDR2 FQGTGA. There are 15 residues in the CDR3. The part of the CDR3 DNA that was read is TGTGCCAGCAGCCTTAGTAGGGCTGGGGCCAACGTC. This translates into CASSLSRAGANV. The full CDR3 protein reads CASSLSRAGANVLTF.

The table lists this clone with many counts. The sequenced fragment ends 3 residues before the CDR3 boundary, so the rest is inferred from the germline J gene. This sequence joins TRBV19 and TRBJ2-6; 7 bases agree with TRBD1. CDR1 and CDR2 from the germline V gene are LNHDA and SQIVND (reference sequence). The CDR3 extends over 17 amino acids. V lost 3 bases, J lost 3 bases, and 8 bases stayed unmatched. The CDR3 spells CASSILGGGNGANVLTF. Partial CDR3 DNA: TGTGCCAGTAGTATTTTAGGGGGCGGAAATGGGGCCAACGTC.

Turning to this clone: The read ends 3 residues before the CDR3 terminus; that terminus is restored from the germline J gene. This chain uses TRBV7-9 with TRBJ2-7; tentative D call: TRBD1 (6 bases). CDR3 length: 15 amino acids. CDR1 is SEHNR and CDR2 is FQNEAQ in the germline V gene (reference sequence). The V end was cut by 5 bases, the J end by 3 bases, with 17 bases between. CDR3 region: CASSRNRVGGYEQYF. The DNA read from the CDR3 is TGTGCCAGCAGCCGTAACAGGGTCGGAGGCTACGAG.

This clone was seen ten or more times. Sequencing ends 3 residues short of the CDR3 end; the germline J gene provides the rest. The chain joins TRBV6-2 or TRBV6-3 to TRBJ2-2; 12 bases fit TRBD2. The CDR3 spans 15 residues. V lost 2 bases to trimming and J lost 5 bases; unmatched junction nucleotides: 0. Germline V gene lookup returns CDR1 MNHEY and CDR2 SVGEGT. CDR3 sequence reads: CASSYGLAGTGELFF. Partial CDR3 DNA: TGTGCCAGCAGTTACGGACTAGCGGGAACCGGGGAG.

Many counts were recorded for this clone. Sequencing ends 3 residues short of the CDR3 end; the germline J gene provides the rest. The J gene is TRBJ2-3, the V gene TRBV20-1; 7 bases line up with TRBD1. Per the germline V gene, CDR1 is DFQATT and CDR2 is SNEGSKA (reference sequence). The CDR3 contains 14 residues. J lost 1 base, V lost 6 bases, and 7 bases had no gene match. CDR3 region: CSARWTGRTDTQYF. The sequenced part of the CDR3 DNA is TGCAGTGCCCGATGGACAGGACGCACAGATACG.

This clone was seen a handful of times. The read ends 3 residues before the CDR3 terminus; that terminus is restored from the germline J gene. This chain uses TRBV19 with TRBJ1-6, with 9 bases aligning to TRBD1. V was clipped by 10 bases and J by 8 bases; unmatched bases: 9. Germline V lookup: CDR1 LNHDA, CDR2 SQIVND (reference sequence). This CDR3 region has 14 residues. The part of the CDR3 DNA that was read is TGTGCCACCGGGACAGGGCGAACGGATTCACCC. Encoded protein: CATGTGRTDSP. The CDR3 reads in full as CATGTGRTDSPLHF. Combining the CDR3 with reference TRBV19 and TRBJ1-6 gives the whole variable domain DGGITQSPKYLFRKEGQNVTLSCEQNLNHDAMYWYRQDPGQGLRLIYYSQIVNDFQKGDIAEGYSVSREKKESFPLTVTSAQKNPTAFYLCATGTGRTDSPLHFGNGTRLTVT.

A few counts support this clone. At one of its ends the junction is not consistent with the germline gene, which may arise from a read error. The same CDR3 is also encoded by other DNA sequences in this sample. The CDR3 reads CASSIPGHGYTF. Incomplete CDR3 DNA: TGTGCCAGCAGCATACCAGGGCATGGT. V and J are TRBV13 and TRBJ1-2; D is possibly TRBD1 (5 bases). The read terminates 3 residues before the CDR3 end, so the remaining end is supplied by the germline J gene. The germline CDR1 and CDR2 sequences are PRHDT and FYEKMQ (reference sequence). This CDR3 comprises 12 residues.

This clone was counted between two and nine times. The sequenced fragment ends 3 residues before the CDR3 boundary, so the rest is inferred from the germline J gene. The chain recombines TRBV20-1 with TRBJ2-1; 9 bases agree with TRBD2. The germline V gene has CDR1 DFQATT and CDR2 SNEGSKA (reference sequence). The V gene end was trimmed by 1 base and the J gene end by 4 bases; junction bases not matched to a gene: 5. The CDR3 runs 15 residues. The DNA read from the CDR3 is TGCAGTGCTAGAGCTAGCGGGATTCCGTACAATGAG. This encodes CSARASGIPYNE. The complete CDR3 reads CSARASGIPYNEQFF.

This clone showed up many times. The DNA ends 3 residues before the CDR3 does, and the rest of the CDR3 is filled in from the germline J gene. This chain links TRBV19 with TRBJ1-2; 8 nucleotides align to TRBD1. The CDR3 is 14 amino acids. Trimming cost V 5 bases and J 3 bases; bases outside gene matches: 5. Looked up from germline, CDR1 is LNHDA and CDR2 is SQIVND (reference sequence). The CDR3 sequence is CASSPDRGDYGYTF. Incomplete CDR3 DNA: TGTGCCAGTAGTCCCGACAGGGGAGACTATGGC.

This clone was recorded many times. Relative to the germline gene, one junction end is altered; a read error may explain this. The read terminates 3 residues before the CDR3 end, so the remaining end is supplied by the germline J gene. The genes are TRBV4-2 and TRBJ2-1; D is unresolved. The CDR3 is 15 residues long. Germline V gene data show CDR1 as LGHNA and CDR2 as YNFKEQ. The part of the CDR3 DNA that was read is TGCGCCAGCAGCCAAGAGCTAAGCTCCTACAATGAG. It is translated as CASSQELSSYNE. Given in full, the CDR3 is CASSQELSSYNEQFF.